This T cell receptor (beta chain) was recovered during a study of T cell responses to AZD1222 COVID-19 vaccine. The CDR3 consists of 14 residues. V dropped 7 bases and J dropped 2; count of bases not matched to a gene: 6. Germline lookup yields CDR1 SNHLY and CDR2 FYNNEI. The assay was immunoSEQ multiplex PCR, and TCRdb's table has in-frame clones only and misses some. This repertoire shows around 140,000 clones, around nine tenths found once; its top ten account for approximately 3.8%. The V call is TRBV2, the J call TRBJ2-7; TRBD1 agrees at 9 bases. This specimen consisted of peripheral blood, obtained 28 days after the second AZD1222 dose. The sequence came from an adult who received the AZD1222 COVID-19 vaccine. Here the CDR3 reads CASMGQGGAYEQYF. In DNA, the CDR3 is TGTGCCAGCATGGGACAGGGAGGGGCCTACGAGCAGTACTTC.